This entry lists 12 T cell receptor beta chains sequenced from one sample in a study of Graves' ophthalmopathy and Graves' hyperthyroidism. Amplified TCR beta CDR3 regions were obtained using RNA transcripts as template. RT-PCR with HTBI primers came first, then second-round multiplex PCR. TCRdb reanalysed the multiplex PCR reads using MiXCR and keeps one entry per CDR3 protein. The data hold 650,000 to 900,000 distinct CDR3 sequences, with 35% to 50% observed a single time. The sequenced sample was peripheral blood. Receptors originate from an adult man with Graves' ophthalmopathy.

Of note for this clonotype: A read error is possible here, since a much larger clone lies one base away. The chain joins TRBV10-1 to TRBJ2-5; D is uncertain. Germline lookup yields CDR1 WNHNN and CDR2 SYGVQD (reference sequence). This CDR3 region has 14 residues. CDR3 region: CASSESKVQEAQYF. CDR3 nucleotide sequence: TGCGCCAGCAGTGAGTCGAAGGTCCAAGAGGCCCAGTACTTC.

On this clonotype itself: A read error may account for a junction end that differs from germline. Written as DNA, the CDR3 is TGTGCCAGCAGCCAAAACACTTGGGCCGGGGAGCTGTACTTC. This codes for CASSQNTWAGELYF. The chain is built from TRBV7-2 and TRBJ2-7; D might be TRBD2 (5 bases). This CDR3 is built from 14 residues. Germline CDR1 and CDR2: SGHTA and FQGNSA.

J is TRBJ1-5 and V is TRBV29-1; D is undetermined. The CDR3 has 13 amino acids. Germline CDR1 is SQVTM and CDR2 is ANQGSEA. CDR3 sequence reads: CSYRTPSNQPQHF. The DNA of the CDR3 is TGCAGTTACCGGACTCCCAGCAATCAGCCCCAGCATTTT.

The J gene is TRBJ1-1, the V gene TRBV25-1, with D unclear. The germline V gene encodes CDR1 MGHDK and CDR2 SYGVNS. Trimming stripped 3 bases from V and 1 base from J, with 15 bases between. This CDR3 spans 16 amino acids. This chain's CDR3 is CASSDSAGDGNTEAFF. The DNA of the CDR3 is TGTGCCAGCAGTGATAGTGCCGGGGATGGGAACACTGAAGCTTTCTTT.

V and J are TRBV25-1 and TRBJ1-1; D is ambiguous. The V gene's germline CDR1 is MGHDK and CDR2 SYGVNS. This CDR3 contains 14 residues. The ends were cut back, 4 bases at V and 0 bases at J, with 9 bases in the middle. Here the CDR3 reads CASSADNMNTEAFF. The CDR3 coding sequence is TGTGCCAGCAGTGCTGACAACATGAACACTGAAGCTTTCTTT.

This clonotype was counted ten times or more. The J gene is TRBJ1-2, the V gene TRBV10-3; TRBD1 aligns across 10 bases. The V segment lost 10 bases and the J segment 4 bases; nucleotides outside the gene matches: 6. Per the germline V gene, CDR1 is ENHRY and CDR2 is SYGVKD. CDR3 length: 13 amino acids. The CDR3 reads CASSWTGGYGYTF. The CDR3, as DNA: TGTGCCAGCAGCTGGACAGGGGGCTATGGCTACACCTTC.

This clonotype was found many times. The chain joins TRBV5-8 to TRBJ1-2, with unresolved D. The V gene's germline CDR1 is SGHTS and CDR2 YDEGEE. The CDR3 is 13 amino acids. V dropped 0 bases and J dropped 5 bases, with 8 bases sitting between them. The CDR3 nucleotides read TGTGCCAGCAGCTTGGTTACACGGTATGGCTACACCTTC. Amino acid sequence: CASSLVTRYGYTF.

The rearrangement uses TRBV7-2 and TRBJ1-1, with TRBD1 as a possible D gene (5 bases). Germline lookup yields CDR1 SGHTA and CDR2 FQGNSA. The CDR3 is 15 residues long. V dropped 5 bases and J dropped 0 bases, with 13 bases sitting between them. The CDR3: CASSLRDFMNTEAFF. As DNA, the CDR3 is TGTGCCAGCAGCCTACGGGACTTCATGAACACTGAAGCTTTCTTT.

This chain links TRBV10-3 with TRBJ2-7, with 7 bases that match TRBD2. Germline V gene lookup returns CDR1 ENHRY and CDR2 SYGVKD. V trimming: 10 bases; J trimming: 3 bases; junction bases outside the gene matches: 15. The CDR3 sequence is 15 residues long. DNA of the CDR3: TGTGCCAGCATTGATTACGCGGGAGTAGGCTACGAGCAGTACTTC. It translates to CASIDYAGVGYEQYF.

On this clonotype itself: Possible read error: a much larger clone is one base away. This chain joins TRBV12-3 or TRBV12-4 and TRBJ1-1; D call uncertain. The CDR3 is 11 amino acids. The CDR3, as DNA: TGTGCCACCAGTAGCAACACTGAAGCTTTCTTT. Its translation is CATSSNTEAFF.

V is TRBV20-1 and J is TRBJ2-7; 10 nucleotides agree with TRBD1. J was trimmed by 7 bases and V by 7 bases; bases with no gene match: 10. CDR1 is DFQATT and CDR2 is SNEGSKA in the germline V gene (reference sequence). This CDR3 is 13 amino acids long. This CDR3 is CSVPGQGGWEQYF. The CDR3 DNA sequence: TGCAGTGTCCCAGGACAGGGGGGTTGGGAGCAGTACTTC.

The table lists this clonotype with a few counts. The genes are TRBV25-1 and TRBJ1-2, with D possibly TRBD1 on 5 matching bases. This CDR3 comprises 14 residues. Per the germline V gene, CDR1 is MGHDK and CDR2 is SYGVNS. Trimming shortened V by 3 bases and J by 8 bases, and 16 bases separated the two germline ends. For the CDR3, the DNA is TGTGCCAGCAGTGATCTCGGGACCCCGAAAGGCTACACCTTC. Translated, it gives CASSDLGTPKGYTF.